The 11 T cell receptor beta chains below were found in one sample sequenced in a study of blood T cells in healthy people across ages. Then a second PCR, running roughly 7 to 11 cycles, was carried out with a sample-barcoded 5' primer and a J-beta primer mix. TCRdb redid the calling of the 5' RACE reads with MiXCR, one entry per CDR3 protein. The sample has about 1.7 million distinct CDR3 sequences; roughly 27% are singletons. What was sequenced was blood. The receptors here all came from a woman aged 25 to 39 in good health.

This clonotype has only a few counts. V and J are TRBV7-2 and TRBJ2-7, with 7 nucleotides matching TRBD1. This CDR3 has 14 residues. With 4 bases clipped from V and 2 bases from J, the junction kept 5 bases outside the gene matches. Germline V gene lookup returns CDR1 SGHTA and CDR2 FQGNSA. The DNA for the CDR3 is TGTGCCAGCAGCTGGGGACAGAGCCCCTACGAGCAGTACTTC. Encoded protein: CASSWGQSPYEQYF.

As regards this clonotype: This may be a read error: a much more frequent sequence differs by one nucleotide. The chain links TRBV12-3 or TRBV12-4 to TRBJ2-7; no definite D call. The DNA end is a closer match to TRBJ2-1, so the J assignment may be wrong. CDR3 length equals 12 residues. Here the CDR3 reads CASSQHSAKQFF. The CDR3, as DNA: TGTGCCAGCAGCCAACACAGTGCCAAGCAGTTCTTC.

V gene TRBV20-1 combines with J gene TRBJ2-1, with D possibly being TRBD2 (6 bases). CDR1 and CDR2 (germline): DFQATT, SNEGSKA (reference sequence). Trimming left V 5 bases short and J 3 bases short, with 14 bases between. The CDR3 totals 14 residues. CDR3 loop: CSAREPGLYNEQFF. The CDR3 DNA is TGCAGTGCTCGCGAACCGGGACTCTACAATGAGCAGTTCTTC.

The chain carries TRBV5-1 and TRBJ2-1; D tentatively fits TRBD1 or TRBD2 (5 bases each). Trimming stripped 5 bases from V and 5 bases from J, with 14 bases between. This CDR3 region has 14 residues. Looked up from germline, CDR1 is SGHRS and CDR2 is YFSETQ. The CDR3 bases are TGCGCCAGCAGTCCCGGGGCCCTTAACAATGAGCAGTTCTTC. Its protein product is CASSPGALNNEQFF.

This clonotype has a handful of counts. V is TRBV6-5 and J is TRBJ1-4, with D perhaps TRBD1 (5 bases). Germline V gene sequence: CDR1 MNHEY, CDR2 SVGAGI. This CDR3 contains 16 residues. V was shortened by 0 bases and J by 2 bases, with 10 bases between the two germline ends. The CDR3 spells CASSYSIRVTNEKLFF. In DNA form, the CDR3 reads TGTGCCAGCAGTTACTCTATCAGGGTGACTAATGAAAAACTGTTTTTT.

Concerning this clonotype: The germline gene is not matched at one end of the junction; a read error may be the cause. J is TRBJ2-1 and V is TRBV2, with TRBD2 as a possible D gene (6 bases). The CDR3 is made up of 13 amino acids. Germline CDR1 reads SNHLY; CDR2 reads FYNNEI. The CDR3 region has the DNA TGTGTCAGCGATGAGACTAGGAGCAATGAGCAGTTCTTC. Encoded protein: CVSDETRSNEQFF.

This clonotype was picked up many times. CDR3 protein: CASSQSLAGGGNEQFF. In DNA form, the CDR3 reads TGCGCCAGCAGCCAGAGCCTAGCGGGGGGCGGGAATGAGCAGTTCTTC. This chain joins TRBV4-1 and TRBJ2-1, with 11 bases matching TRBD2. V shed 3 bases and J 7 bases; nucleotides not matched to a gene: 8. Germline CDR1 reads MGHRA; CDR2 reads YSYEKL. The CDR3 covers 16 residues.

This clonotype was counted between two and nine times. The V and J genes are TRBV5-1 and TRBJ2-6; no firm D call. V shed 4 bases and J shed 0 bases, with 11 bases lying between them. Per the germline V gene, CDR1 is SGHRS and CDR2 is YFSETQ. The CDR3 is made up of 16 amino acids. This CDR3 reads CASSAMETSGANVLTF. In nucleotides, the CDR3 is TGCGCCAGCAGCGCGATGGAGACCTCTGGGGCCAACGTCCTGACTTTC.

This clonotype was counted once. This sequence joins TRBV6-2 or TRBV6-3 and TRBJ2-7; D is perhaps TRBD1 (5 bases). Germline V lookup: CDR1 MNHEY, CDR2 SVGEGT. Trimming took off 5 bases at V and 3 bases at J, with 14 bases between the two ends. There are 14 residues in the CDR3. The CDR3 nucleotides read TGTGCCAGCAGTAACCGACAGTATTACTACGAGCAGTACTTC. Amino acids: CASSNRQYYYEQYF.

This clonotype has more than one count but fewer than ten. The chain combines TRBV7-9 with TRBJ1-1; D unresolved. V lost 2 bases and J lost 4, with 14 bases in between. Germline V gene sequence: CDR1 SEHNR, CDR2 FQNEAQ (reference sequence). This CDR3 has 15 amino acids. The CDR3 DNA reads TGTGCCAGCAGCTTATCCCAGACCCGGACCACTGAAGCTTTCTTT. Its translation is CASSLSQTRTTEAFF.

This clonotype was detected many times. The J gene is TRBJ2-7, the V gene TRBV4-1; D might be TRBD2 (6 bases). This CDR3 contains 14 residues. V gave up 1 base and J gave up 0 bases, with 7 bases separating them. Per the germline V gene, CDR1 is MGHRA and CDR2 is YSYEKL. The CDR3 region is CASSQGRASYEQYF. The CDR3 region has the DNA TGCGCCAGCAGCCAAGGGAGGGCCTCCTACGAGCAGTACTTC.